These 9 T cell receptor beta chains came from one sample sequenced in a study of shared clonotypes between healthy human individuals. Assay: immunoSEQ multiplex PCR; the TCRdb copy retains only in-frame clones and omits some. This sample has under 850,000 clones; just under 75% occur once, and the top ten carry about 1.7%. Sequences were obtained from memory CD4+ T cells sorted from blood. The subset: CD45RA-negative fraction. These TCRs come from a woman under 40 in good health.

This chain joins TRBV27 and TRBJ1-2; possible D gene TRBD1, 5 bases. Between the trimmed V and J ends, which lost 6 bases and 8 bases, there was a span of 19 bases. In germline, CDR1 is MNHEY, CDR2 SMNVEV (reference sequence). The length of the CDR3 is 14 residues. The CDR3 reads CASSPSRRQTGYTF. DNA of the CDR3: TGTGCCAGCAGCCCTAGCCGCAGACAGACGGGCTACACCTTC.

The genes are TRBV28 and TRBJ1-5, with D unresolved. Trimming shortened V by 6 bases and J by 4 bases, and 13 bases separated the two germline ends. CDR1 and CDR2 from the germline V gene are MDHEN and SYDVKM. The CDR3 runs 14 residues. The CDR3 sequence: CASSRATGNQPQHF. The CDR3 nucleotides are TGTGCCAGCAGCCGGGCGACGGGAAATCAGCCCCAGCATTTT.

A few counts support this clone. The DNA of the CDR3 is TGTGCCAGCAGTGAGGTTTTTCACCAGCAGTACTTC. Its translation is CASSEVFHQQYF. The chain employs TRBV2 and TRBJ2-7; D not resolved. CDR1 is SNHLY and CDR2 is FYNNEI in the germline V gene. The ends were cut back, 3 bases at V and 8 bases at J, with 11 bases in the middle. This CDR3 is built from 12 residues.

The genes are TRBV7-2 and TRBJ2-1; a weak D match, TRBD2 (5 bases). Germline V gene data show CDR1 as SGHTA and CDR2 as FQGNSA. V lost 7 bases and J 8 bases, leaving 21 bases between the germline ends. This CDR3 has 15 amino acids. The CDR3, as DNA: TGTGCCAGCACCCCCGGTGTACTAGTCATGCATGAGCAGTTCTTC. Protein sequence: CASTPGVLVMHEQFF.

The chain employs TRBV7-3 and TRBJ2-2, with D perhaps TRBD1 (5 bases). CDR3 length: 14 residues. Looked up from germline, CDR1 is SGHTA and CDR2 is FQGTGA. Trimming stripped 2 bases from V and 4 bases from J, with 8 bases between. CDR3 loop: CASSLGAVTGELFF. The CDR3 nucleotides are TGTGCCAGCAGCTTAGGGGCGGTCACCGGGGAGCTGTTTTTT.

The rearrangement joins TRBV2 to TRBJ2-2, with unresolved D. V was cut by 3 bases and J by 0 bases, with 5 bases left in between. The CDR3 length is 14 residues. Germline assignment: CDR1 SNHLY and CDR2 FYNNEI. CDR3 sequence: CASSDLSNTGELFF. CDR3 DNA sequence: TGTGCCAGCAGTGACCTCTCGAACACCGGGGAGCTGTTTTTT.

The chain employs TRBV6-6 and TRBJ2-2; 11 bases are a match to TRBD2. J lost 4 bases, V lost 5 bases, and 3 bases had no gene match. The CDR3 contains 15 residues. In germline, CDR1 is MNHNY, CDR2 SVGAGI (reference sequence). The CDR3 DNA is TGTGCCAGCAGTGATAGCGGGAGGGCCACCGGGGAGCTGTTTTTT. Translated: CASSDSGRATGELFF.

The chain combines TRBV6-1 with TRBJ1-5; tentatively, D is TRBD1 (5 bases). Trimming left V 8 bases short and J 3 bases short, with 14 bases between. Germline V gives CDR1 MNHNS, CDR2 SASEGT. The CDR3 runs 14 residues. Here the CDR3 reads CASVTGIVNQPQHF. The CDR3 DNA follows: TGTGCCAGCGTAACAGGTATTGTCAATCAGCCCCAGCATTTT.

This clone was observed at least ten times. The J gene is TRBJ1-1, the V gene TRBV18, with D unresolved. V was shortened by 4 bases and J by 3 bases, with 6 bases between the two germline ends. CDR1 KGHSH and CDR2 LQKENI come from the germline V gene. The CDR3 consists of 12 residues. DNA for the CDR3: TGTGCCAGCTCACGATTAGACACTGAAGCTTTCTTT. Translated: CASSRLDTEAFF.